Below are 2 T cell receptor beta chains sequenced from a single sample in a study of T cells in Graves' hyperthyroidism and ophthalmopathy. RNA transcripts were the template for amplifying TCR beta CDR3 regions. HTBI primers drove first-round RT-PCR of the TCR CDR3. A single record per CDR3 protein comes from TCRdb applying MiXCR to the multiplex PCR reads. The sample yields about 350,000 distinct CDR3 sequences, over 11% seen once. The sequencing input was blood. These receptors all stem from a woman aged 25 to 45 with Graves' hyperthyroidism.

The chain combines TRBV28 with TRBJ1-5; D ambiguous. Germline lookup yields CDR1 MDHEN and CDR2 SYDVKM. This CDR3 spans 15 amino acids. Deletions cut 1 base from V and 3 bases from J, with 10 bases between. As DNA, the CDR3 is TGTGCCAGCAGTTTATTAAGCGGAGACAATCAGCCCCAGCATTTT. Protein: CASSLLSGDNQPQHF.

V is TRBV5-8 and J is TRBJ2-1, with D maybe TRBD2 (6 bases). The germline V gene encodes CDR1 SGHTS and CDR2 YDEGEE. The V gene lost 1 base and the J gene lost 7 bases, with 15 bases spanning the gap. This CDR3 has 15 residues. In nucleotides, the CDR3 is TGTGCCAGCAGCTTGTGGGACTTGAAGAGAAATGAGCAGTTCTTC. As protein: CASSLWDLKRNEQFF.